The clone carrying this TCR beta chain was counted at least ten times. This entry comes from a study of Graves' ophthalmopathy and Graves' hyperthyroidism. Turning to the study itself: Cases classed as stable hyperthyroidism had no ophthalmopathy within 18 months of follow-up.

CDR1 is SGHRS and CDR2 is YFSETQ in the germline V gene. V shed 3 bases and J 4 bases; nucleotides not matched to a gene: 3. This CDR3 contains 13 residues. Ineligible for inclusion were patients with other autoimmune diseases, uncontrolled infections, pregnancy or lactation. Researchers took RNA transcripts and amplified TCR beta CDR3 regions from them. An initial RT-PCR round employing HTBI primers preceded a second-round multiplex PCR. One entry per CDR3 protein results from TCRdb running MiXCR on the multiplex PCR reads. Of about 600,000 distinct CDR3 sequences listed, roughly 40% are singletons. The sample consisted of peripheral blood or thyroid tissue (not recorded which). The TCR originated in an adult man with Graves' hyperthyroidism. V usage is TRBV5-1 and J usage is TRBJ1-2; 7 bases are a match to TRBD1. CDR3 sequence (DNA): TGCGCCAGCAGCTACACAGGGGCCTATGGCTACACCTTC. Its protein product is CASSYTGAYGYTF.